A selection of T cell receptor beta chains follows, all from one sample in a study of cytomegalovirus exposure and HLA in healthy donors. Here immunoSEQ multiplex PCR was the method, and the copy in TCRdb shows in-frame clones only, minus some. The table has about 160,000 clones, 75% seen once. Specimen: PBMCs. Receptors originate from a woman aged 50 to 65 in good health and CMV-seropositive. Both conserved end residues are trimmed from each CDR3. A clone size is listed for some rows: how often the clone was seen (once, few, many), or a class if it is expanded.

-,TRBJ1-1,TRBV5-5,ASSRTGGGNTEAF
few,TRBJ1-4,TRBV19,ASSVPRGQGEKLF
once,TRBJ2-5,TRBV2,ASSDRALPRN
-,TRBJ1-2,TRBV2,ASSEDRGAGYGYT
-,TRBJ1-1,TRBV10-3,AAGGQTNTEAF
-,TRBJ2-7,TRBV6-1,ASSENNWDITYEQY
-,TRBJ1-2,TRBV2,ASSEQPGGNGGYT
-,TRBJ2-1,TRBV7-5,ARSSTLAGAYNEQF
-,TRBJ1-1,TRBV2,ASRYRGEAF
-,TRBJ1-2,TRBV5-4,ASSWGQGLSPYGYT
-,TRBJ2-1,TRBV30,AWRDLAGGPNYNEQF
-,TRBJ2-1,TRBV10-3,AISGPLGGGSYNEQF
-,TRBJ2-7,TRBV2,AGRTGTPNGEQY
-,TRBJ1-3,TRBV6-1,ASSPGGGTGNTIY